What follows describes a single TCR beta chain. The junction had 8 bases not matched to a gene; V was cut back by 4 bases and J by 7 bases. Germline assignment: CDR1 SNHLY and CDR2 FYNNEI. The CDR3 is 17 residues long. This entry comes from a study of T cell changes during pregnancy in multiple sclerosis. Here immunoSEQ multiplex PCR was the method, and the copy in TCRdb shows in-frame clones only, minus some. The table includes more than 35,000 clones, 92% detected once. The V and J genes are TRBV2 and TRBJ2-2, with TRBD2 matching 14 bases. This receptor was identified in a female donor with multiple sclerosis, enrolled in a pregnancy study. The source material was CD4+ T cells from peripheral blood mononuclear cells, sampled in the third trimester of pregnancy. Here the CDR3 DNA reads TGTGCCAGCAGTGGGAGGACTAGCGGGAGGACTGACGGGGAGCTGTTTTTT. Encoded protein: CASSGRTSGRTDGELFF.